Sequencing of this TCR beta chain was carried out in a study of CD8 T cells in ankylosing spondylitis. This clonotype appeared many times. Antigen: not known. Each TCR beta library was made by quantitative 5'-RACE that incorporated molecular barcodes. TCRdb re-analysed the 5' RACE reads in MiXCR, keeping a single row per CDR3 protein. The table lists around 540,000 distinct CDR3 sequences, roughly an eighth of them singletons. Study-wide results and caveats: Significant enrichment of disease-linked clones was reported in matched ankylosing spondylitis synovial fluid. There was a TCR beta motif, made of several highly homologous variants, that appeared characteristic of ankylosing spondylitis blood. The authors found the disease-linked clones to be CD8+ and relatively rare in peripheral blood.

The CDR3 runs 18 residues. Germline CDR1 is SGHRS and CDR2 is YFSETQ. V was pared by 4 bases and J by 7 bases, with 13 bases of the junction left unmatched. The receptor comes from a male donor with ankylosing spondylitis. The sequenced sample was blood, either unsorted or a sorted T cell fraction (not recorded which). The rearrangement uses TRBV5-1 and TRBJ2-1, with 14 positions matching TRBD2. CDR3 nucleotides: TGCGCCAGCAGCGGGAGAGGGACTAGCGGGAGTAAGCCGAATGAGCAGTTCTTC. As protein: CASSGRGTSGSKPNEQFF. The full variable domain, in which reference TRBV5-1 and TRBJ2-1 provide the parts outside the CDR3, is KAGVTQTPRYLIKTRGQQVTLSCSPISGHRSVSWYQQTPGQGLQFLFEYFSETQRNKGNFPGRFSGRQFSNSRSEMNVSTLELGDSALYLCASSGRGTSGSKPNEQFFGPGTRLTVL.